This T cell receptor (beta chain) is drawn from a study of cytomegalovirus exposure and HLA in healthy donors. Germline-derived CDR1 and CDR2 are SGHKS and YYEKEE (reference sequence). Deletions cut 0 bases from V and 7 bases from J, with 8 bases between. This CDR3 contains 14 residues. PCR employed 60 Vbeta and 13 Jbeta primers. Sequenced by immunoSEQ multiplex PCR; TCRdb stores in-frame clones only, minus some. The table lists around 20,000 clones, 70% to 85% of them singletons, with 20% to 25% in the top ten. This clonotype was sampled from a human donor in good health. The chain links TRBV5-5 to TRBJ1-6, with D possibly TRBD1 on 5 matching bases. Sequencing was done on a sample of PBMCs. CDR3 in amino acids: CASSLVGGNSPLHF. The DNA for the CDR3 is TGTGCCAGCAGCTTGGTCGGGGGAAATTCACCCCTCCACTTT.